The sequence of this T cell receptor (beta chain) was determined in a study of T-cell memory formation after mild COVID-19. TCRdb analysed the 5' RACE reads with MiXCR anew, one entry per CDR3 protein. The table shows about 470,000 distinct CDR3 sequences, with approximately 23% occurring only once. Trimming at V came to 7 bases and at J to 3 bases, leaving 10 bases not matched to a gene. The CDR3 is made up of 16 amino acids. Concerning this clonotype itself: Its antigen is unknown.

Study findings and constraints: Later expanders leaned CD4+, whereas day 15 to 85 contracting clones were balanced CD4/CD8.

This chain links TRBV12-3 or TRBV12-4 with TRBJ2-3, with 10 bases that match TRBD2. Sequenced input: PBMCs or a T cell subset sorted from them (not recorded which). The receptor comes from an adult woman who had mild COVID-19 (a few samples of this study predate the infection). Cell type and time point are not known. CDR3 sequence: CASTRSGTSVTDTQYF. The CDR3 bases are TGTGCCAGCACCAGATCCGGGACTAGCGTAACAGATACGCAGTATTTT.